This T cell receptor beta chain emerged from a study of shared clonotypes between healthy human individuals. Sequenced by immunoSEQ multiplex PCR; TCRdb stores in-frame clones only, minus some. The data show roughly 400,000 clones, about 96% seen once. The germline gives CDR1 GTSNPN, CDR2 SVGIG (reference sequence). The CDR3 covers 14 residues. V was shortened by 0 bases and J by 4 bases, with 12 bases between the two germline ends. Sequencing was performed on memory CD8+ T cells sorted from blood. Subset indicated: CD45RO+ cells pooled with CCR7-negative TemRA cells. This TCR was sampled from a man between 25 and 39 years old in good health. This chain uses TRBV30 with TRBJ1-2; possible D gene TRBD1, 6 bases. The CDR3 protein is CAWSVHRVGYGYTF. In DNA form, the CDR3 reads TGTGCCTGGAGTGTACACAGGGTGGGCTATGGCTACACCTTC.